A selection of T cell receptor beta chains follows, all from one sample in a study of blood T cell repertoires in COVID-19. The method was immunoSEQ multiplex PCR; TCRdb's version includes in-frame clones alone and lacks a portion of them. Of some 80,000 clones in the sample, more than 75% were seen once. Sequences were obtained from peripheral blood. The receptor set was obtained from a human donor in a cohort sampled during active COVID-19. Each CDR3 is given with its conserved first and last residue. The D gene is left open where the match is weak. Clone size appears in some rows only: once, few, many, or a class for an expanded clone.

size: -; D: -; V: TRBV12-3/TRBV12-4; J: TRBJ2-1; CDR3: CASSLVLSNEQFF; DNA: TGTGCCAGCAGTTTAGTCTTGAGCAATGAGCAGTTCTTC
size: once; D: -; V: TRBV5-1; J: TRBJ2-7; CDR3: CASSLRRAGPYEQYF; DNA: TGCGCCAGCAGCTTGAGGCGGGCGGGGCCCTACGAGCAGTACTTC
size: few; D: -; V: TRBV10-3; J: TRBJ2-7; CDR3: CATYGTGSYEQYF; DNA: TGTGCCACCTATGGTACAGGGAGCTACGAGCAGTACTTC
size: -; D: TRBD2; V: TRBV5-1; J: TRBJ2-1; CDR3: CASSSGGGSYNEQFF; DNA: TGCGCCAGCAGCTCCGGGGGAGGGTCCTACAATGAGCAGTTCTTC
size: once; D: TRBD2; V: TRBV30; J: TRBJ2-3; CDR3: CAWSVMRGGLFADTQYF; DNA: TGTGCCTGGAGTGTAATGCGGGGGGGCCTTTTCGCAGATACGCAGTATTTT
size: -; D: -; V: TRBV2; J: TRBJ1-2; CDR3: CASRTGGYTF; DNA: TGTGCCAGCAGGACAGGTGGCTACACCTTC
size: -; D: -; V: TRBV18; J: TRBJ1-1; CDR3: CASSPTASGTEAFF; DNA: TGTGCCAGCTCACCAACAGCCTCTGGGACTGAAGCTTTCTTT
size: -; D: -; V: TRBV7-6; J: TRBJ1-2; CDR3: CASSREGGLANYGYTF; DNA: TGTGCCAGCAGCCGGGAGGGTGGGTTAGCTAACTATGGCTACACCTTC
size: few; D: TRBD1; V: TRBV9; J: TRBJ2-7; CDR3: CASSVTGQDSYEQYF; DNA: TGTGCCAGCAGCGTCACGGGACAGGACTCCTACGAGCAGTACTTC
size: once; D: -; V: TRBV5-1; J: TRBJ1-1; CDR3: CASSLRQAPSTEAFF; DNA: TGCGCCAGCAGCTTGAGACAGGCCCCGAGCACTGAAGCTTTCTTT
size: -; D: -; V: TRBV19; J: TRBJ1-5; CDR3: CASSGGGSYSNQPQHF; DNA: TGTGCCAGTAGTGGGGGGGGCAGCTATAGCAATCAGCCCCAGCATTTT
size: -; D: -; V: TRBV10-1; J: TRBJ1-1; CDR3: CASSESRIATWLVNTEAFF; DNA: TGCGCCAGCAGTGAGTCGAGGATTGCCACCTGGTTGGTGAACACTGAAGCTTTCTTT
size: -; D: TRBD1; V: TRBV5-8; J: TRBJ1-5; CDR3: CASSLGTGIQSNQPQHF; DNA: TGTGCCAGCAGCTTGGGGACAGGGATCCAGAGCAATCAGCCCCAGCATTTT
size: -; D: -; V: TRBV5-1; J: TRBJ2-7; CDR3: CASSLGTDPPVF; DNA: TGCGCCAGCAGCTTGGGAACAGACCCTCCAGTCTTC
size: -; D: -; V: TRBV23-1; J: TRBJ2-4; CDR3: CASSQPPDFWLAKNIQYF; DNA: TGCGCCAGCAGTCAGCCCCCCGACTTCTGGCTAGCCAAAAACATTCAGTACTTC
size: -; D: TRBD1; V: TRBV19; J: TRBJ2-1; CDR3: CASSRPGQGARHEQFF; DNA: TGTGCCAGTAGCCGCCCGGGACAGGGGGCGCGGCATGAGCAGTTCTTC
size: -; D: TRBD2; V: TRBV5-8; J: TRBJ2-7; CDR3: CASSLGRSGGESSYEQYF; DNA: TGTGCCAGCAGCTTGGGACGGAGCGGGGGGGAAAGCTCCTACGAGCAGTACTTC
size: -; D: TRBD1; V: TRBV5-8; J: TRBJ2-7; CDR3: CASSWPGTGRIHEQYF; DNA: TGTGCCAGCAGCTGGCCCGGGACAGGGAGGATCCACGAGCAGTACTTC
size: -; D: TRBD1; V: TRBV19; J: TRBJ1-5; CDR3: CASSNPTQGHRYSNQPQHF; DNA: TGTGCCAGTAGTAACCCCACACAGGGGCATCGATATAGCAATCAGCCCCAGCATTTT
size: -; D: TRBD1; V: TRBV2; J: TRBJ1-6; CDR3: CASSAWDRGKSPLHF; DNA: TGTGCCAGCAGCGCGTGGGACAGGGGAAAGTCACCCCTCCACTTT
size: -; D: -; V: TRBV5-1; J: TRBJ2-5; CDR3: CASSPSVETQYF; DNA: TGCGCCAGCAGTCCTAGTGTAGAGACCCAGTACTTC
size: -; D: -; V: TRBV11-2; J: TRBJ2-7; CDR3: CASSLDPQREQYF; DNA: TGTGCCAGCAGCTTAGATCCTCAGAGGGAGCAGTACTTC
size: -; D: -; V: TRBV9; J: TRBJ2-1; CDR3: CASSVAANKEQFF; DNA: TGTGCCAGCAGCGTAGCCGCGAATAAGGAGCAGTTCTTC
size: -; D: -; V: TRBV30; J: TRBJ1-1; CDR3: CAWNPGERVTEAFF; DNA: TGTGCCTGGAACCCAGGGGAACGGGTCACTGAAGCTTTCTTT
size: few; D: -; V: TRBV30; J: TRBJ2-7; CDR3: CAWASAVDEQYF; DNA: TGTGCCTGGGCCTCAGCGGTCGACGAGCAGTACTTC
size: -; D: -; V: TRBV29-1; J: TRBJ1-3; CDR3: CSARTGSGNTIYF; DNA: TGCAGCGCCCGGACTGGCTCTGGAAACACCATATATTTT
size: -; D: TRBD1; V: TRBV6-5; J: TRBJ2-1; CDR3: CASSGGTGSYNEQFF; DNA: TGTGCCAGCTCGGGCGGGACAGGCTCCTACAATGAGCAGTTCTTC
size: -; D: TRBD1; V: TRBV6-2/TRBV6-3; J: TRBJ1-1; CDR3: CASSTRTGFTNTEAFF; DNA: TGTGCCAGCAGTACCAGGACAGGGTTTACCAACACTGAAGCTTTCTTT
size: -; D: TRBD1; V: TRBV6-6; J: TRBJ1-1; CDR3: CASGSGGTGDTEAFF; DNA: TGTGCCAGCGGGTCCGGCGGGACAGGGGACACTGAAGCTTTCTTT
size: -; D: -; V: TRBV9; J: TRBJ2-5; CDR3: CASSVALGGGYMETQYF; DNA: TGTGCCAGCAGCGTAGCTCTAGGTGGCGGTTATATGGAGACCCAGTACTTC
size: few; D: -; V: TRBV6-2/TRBV6-3; J: TRBJ2-3; CDR3: CASSYLERDTQYF; DNA: TGTGCCAGCAGTTATCTCGAGAGAGATACGCAGTATTTT
size: -; D: TRBD1; V: TRBV5-4; J: TRBJ2-7; CDR3: CASSEQGIGYEQYF; DNA: TGTGCCAGCAGCGAACAGGGGATCGGCTACGAGCAGTACTTC
size: -; D: TRBD1; V: TRBV4-1; J: TRBJ1-2; CDR3: CASSQLLGQGIYGYTF; DNA: TGCGCCAGCAGCCAACTTCTAGGACAGGGTATCTATGGCTACACCTTC
size: -; D: TRBD1; V: TRBV7-3; J: TRBJ2-7; CDR3: CASSPGTGSYEQYF; DNA: TGTGCCAGCAGCCCAGGGACAGGCTCCTACGAGCAGTACTTC
size: -; D: TRBD1; V: TRBV6-1; J: TRBJ1-6; CDR3: CASSEVQGYNSPLHF; DNA: TGTGCCAGCAGTGAAGTACAGGGGTATAATTCACCCCTCCACTTT
size: once; D: -; V: TRBV6-5; J: TRBJ1-1; CDR3: CASSWDFANTEAFF; DNA: TGTGCCAGCAGTTGGGACTTCGCGAACACTGAAGCTTTCTTT
size: -; D: TRBD1; V: TRBV7-9; J: TRBJ1-1; CDR3: CASSFRDRGTEAFF; DNA: TGTGCCAGCAGCTTCAGAGACAGGGGCACTGAAGCTTTCTTT
size: -; D: TRBD1; V: TRBV6-6; J: TRBJ1-6; CDR3: CASSYPDPGQGSLHF; DNA: TGTGCCAGCAGTTACCCAGATCCGGGACAGGGTTCCCTCCACTTT
size: -; D: -; V: TRBV6-6; J: TRBJ2-7; CDR3: CAAQDSLLSYEQYF; DNA: TGTGCCGCCCAAGACAGTCTTCTCTCCTACGAGCAGTACTTC
size: -; D: -; V: TRBV4-2; J: TRBJ2-1; CDR3: CASSQESRNEQFF; DNA: TGTGCCAGCAGCCAAGAATCCCGCAATGAGCAGTTCTTC
size: -; D: TRBD1; V: TRBV2; J: TRBJ2-5; CDR3: CARGDRGVGETQYF; DNA: TGTGCCAGGGGGGACAGGGGGGTAGGAGAGACCCAGTACTTC
size: once; D: TRBD1; V: TRBV27; J: TRBJ1-1; CDR3: CASSRGRQGMNTEAFF; DNA: TGTGCCAGCAGTAGGGGAAGACAGGGGATGAACACTGAAGCTTTCTTT
size: -; D: TRBD1; V: TRBV5-6; J: TRBJ1-2; CDR3: CASSLVDRGVYGYTF; DNA: TGTGCCAGCAGCTTGGTCGACAGGGGGGTCTATGGCTACACCTTC
size: -; D: TRBD1; V: TRBV10-1; J: TRBJ1-2; CDR3: CASRQGEANYGYTF; DNA: TGCGCCAGCAGGCAGGGGGAGGCTAACTATGGCTACACCTTC
size: -; D: TRBD1; V: TRBV29-1; J: TRBJ1-1; CDR3: CSVGQGRTEAFF; DNA: TGCAGCGTCGGACAGGGACGGACTGAAGCTTTCTTT
size: once; D: TRBD1; V: TRBV7-8; J: TRBJ1-2; CDR3: CASSPGTGLYGYTF; DNA: TGTGCCAGCAGTCCCGGGACAGGTCTTTATGGCTACACCTTC
size: -; D: -; V: TRBV25-1; J: TRBJ1-2; CDR3: CASSEYGQATLYGYTF; DNA: TGTGCCAGCAGTGAATATGGGCAGGCGACACTCTATGGCTACACCTTC
size: -; D: -; V: TRBV14; J: TRBJ1-2; CDR3: CASSQTSSGGYTF; DNA: TGTGCCAGCAGCCAAACATCCTCGGGGGGCTACACCTTC
size: -; D: -; V: TRBV7-3; J: TRBJ1-6; CDR3: CASSFQGSSPLHF; DNA: TGTGCCAGCAGCTTCCAGGGGAGTTCACCCCTCCACTTT
size: -; D: -; V: TRBV19; J: TRBJ2-7; CDR3: CASRQGRGYEQYF; DNA: TGTGCCAGTAGACAGGGTCGAGGGTACGAGCAGTACTTC